This T cell receptor beta chain came from a study of molecular identifiers for immune sequencing clone quantification. Overall study results and limits: Single-cell amounts of spiked Jurkat TCR RNA were reportedly detectable among about a million naive cells.

Trimming cost V 0 bases and J 9 bases; bases outside gene matches: 6. Per germline, CDR1 SGDLS and CDR2 YYNGEE. The CDR3 spans 15 residues. From the PCR reads, TCRdb called clonotypes with MiXCR, one entry per CDR3 protein. The sample lists approximately 550,000 distinct CDR3 sequences; about a quarter were seen once. This clonotype came up many times. Its antigen is not known. From about 21,000 to 970,000 sorted cells, naive CD8 libraries were generated with 10%, 30% or 50% RNA. Specimen: naive CD8+ T cells from blood, with Jurkat cell RNA spiked in. Subset reported: FACS-sorted CD8+CD4-CCR7+CD45RA+ naive T cells. The V call is TRBV9, the J call TRBJ1-6; TRBD1 aligns across 7 bases. The source is a human donor in good health. Some libraries in this study had Jurkat cell RNA spiked in. The DNA of the CDR3 is TGTGCCAGCAGCGTAGTTGGGCAGGGGGTTTCACCCCTCCACTTT. Protein sequence: CASSVVGQGVSPLHF.